This T cell receptor beta chain was identified during a study of CD8 T cells in ankylosing spondylitis. This clonotype was observed many times. Each CDR3 protein gets one entry after TCRdb re-called the 5' RACE reads with MiXCR. Of fewer than 25,000 distinct CDR3 sequences in the sample, approximately 12% were seen once. The CDR3 is made up of 16 amino acids. Trimming took 10 bases from V and 7 from J; bases not matched to a gene: 17. The source is a male donor with ankylosing spondylitis or in good health (not recorded which). Sequenced: blood. The chain has TRBV12-3 or TRBV12-4 and TRBJ2-5; 11 bases are shared with TRBD2. Here the CDR3 reads CATRRSGTSGIGTQYF. The CDR3 DNA follows: TGTGCCACCCGAAGGAGCGGGACTAGCGGCATCGGGACCCAGTACTTC.